This T cell receptor beta chain was captured in a study of cytomegalovirus exposure and HLA in healthy donors. Study observations and caveats: It was reported in a later analysis that an Asian-associated ancestry cluster showed fewer N-insertions than the 666-donor mean.

With respect to this clone: The antigen is undetermined.

V shed 4 bases and J 6 bases; nucleotides not matched to a gene: 8. The germline V gene has CDR1 LNHDA and CDR2 SQIVND (reference sequence). The CDR3 loop spans 15 amino acids. The PCR was carried out with 60 Vbeta primers and 13 Jbeta primers. The repertoire was sequenced with immunoSEQ multiplex PCR; TCRdb's copy has only in-frame clones and lacks some. This repertoire shows roughly 160,000 clones, roughly 81% found once; its top ten account for under 15%. The sample taken for sequencing was PBMCs. The V call is TRBV19, the J call TRBJ1-5; 8 positions agree with TRBD1. The sequence was obtained from a woman aged 45-59 years in good health and CMV-seronegative. The CDR3 sequence is CASSTRTGKLQPQHF. The DNA for the CDR3 is TGTGCCAGTAGTACCCGGACAGGGAAGCTTCAGCCCCAGCATTTT.